The following is a T cell receptor (beta chain) sequence with its context. Its recognized antigen is unknown. The input lacks base qualities; no much larger clone sits a single base away. Receptor libraries were prepared by 5' RACE. TCRdb records Illumina HiSeq 2500 as the sequencer. A second PCR of about 6 to 12 cycles was run with a J-beta primer mix and a sample-barcoded 5' primer. Each TCR beta cDNA molecule received a unique molecular identifier from a template-switch 5' adaptor carrying 12 random nucleotides. At least 3 million CDR3-containing paired-end reads were obtained from each sample. First-strand cDNA synthesis was performed from all RNA using the Mint cDNA synthesis kit, with priming by a TRBC-specific oligonucleotide. Following uracil-DNA glycosylase treatment, all cDNA underwent a first 18-cycle PCR with the universal primers M1SS and BC2_uni_R. The study's own analysis went as follows. Normalization of each sample was performed by random selection of 1 million high-quality reads, each carrying a distinct molecular identifier. Reads with shared molecular identifiers were discarded instead of being binned into consensus sequences. MiTCR, set to a Q25 quality threshold and the strictest error-elimination algorithm, was used for CDR3 identification, clonotype clustering and error correction. A nonparametric unseen species model using Euler transformation provided a lower-bound estimate of total TCR beta diversity. TCRdb applied fastp at Q25 and MiXCR to the public reads, then kept only in-frame beta chains. Entries that share a CDR3 protein sequence are merged under the most common genes and DNA. The authors' filters were not applied to this entry. For this sample there are hundreds of thousands of distinct CDR3 sequences; roughly 35% appear just once. 13% of the sample belongs to the ten largest clones.

Measured from the cysteine to the phenylalanine, the CDR3 is 15 residues long. Only CDR3 DNA is held: 45 bases, read in frame from base 1. CDR1 and CDR2 (SGHVS, FQNEAQ) derive from the germline V gene. At the junction V is shortened by 0 bases and J by 4 bases, with 11 bases in between. The donors were around 39 Caucasian individuals from Russia, aged roughly 6 to 100 years, who were systemically healthy. Roughly 11 milliliters of peripheral blood were drawn from each donor into EDTA-treated Vacutainer tubes. PBMCs were isolated by Ficoll-Paque density-gradient centrifugation, with at least 6.5 million obtained per sample. Trizol reagent was used to extract total RNA from the PBMCs, yielding at least 6 micrograms per sample. For every donor, flow cytometry on a PBMC aliquot measured the percentage of naive CD45RAhigh/CD27high T cells. This sample stems from a study of blood T cells in healthy people across ages (dated by TCRdb to about 2015). As for the study more broadly: In model experiments, template switching captured roughly one uniquely barcoded TCR beta cDNA molecule for every two T cells. To avoid experimental bias, donors of different ages were randomly spread across the sequencing lanes. Using deep sequencing normalized with unique cDNA molecular identifiers, the study measured how TCR beta repertoire diversity changes with age. For two donors (one aged 18 to 30 and one aged 80 or older), the study analyzed two additional independent replicas of 1 million unique cDNA reads from the same blood draw. The donors were split into four age groups: young (average around 15 years), middle-aged (39), aged (approximately 60) and long-lived (over 80).

Overall results and qualifications from the work: Estimates of total diversity based on one million sequenced T cells were considered lower bounds and underestimates. Observed TCR beta diversity per million T cells fell roughly linearly with age, and a significant reduction was already apparent by age around 39. A strong correlation was found between observed TCR beta diversity and the percentage of naive T cells measured by flow cytometry. Compared with the aged group, the long-lived group had more naive CD4+ T cells, fewer expanded clones and increased TCR diversity, a pattern suggesting age selection. Bulk unsorted PBMC profiling prevented conclusive comparison of naive and antigen-experienced compartments. The CMV infection status of donors was not known, potentially confounding age-related changes in expanded clonotypes.

Input material: blood. The rearranged chain carries TRBV7-8 and TRBJ2-3; the D gene is possibly TRBD1, with 5 bases matching. This sequence was found in a man between 18 and 29 years old in good health. The DNA sequence follows: TGTGCCAGCAGCTTAGCGGCAGTAGGGGCAGATACGCAGTATTTT. Its protein reads: CASSLAAVGADTQYF.